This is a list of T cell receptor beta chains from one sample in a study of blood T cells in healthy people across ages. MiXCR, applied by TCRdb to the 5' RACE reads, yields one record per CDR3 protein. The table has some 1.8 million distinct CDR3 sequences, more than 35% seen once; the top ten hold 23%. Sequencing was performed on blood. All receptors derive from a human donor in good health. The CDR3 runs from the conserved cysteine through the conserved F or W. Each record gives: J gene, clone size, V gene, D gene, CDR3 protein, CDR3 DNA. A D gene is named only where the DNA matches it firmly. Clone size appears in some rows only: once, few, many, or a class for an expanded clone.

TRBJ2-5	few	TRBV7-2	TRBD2	CASSPGLEMETQYF	TGTGCCAGCAGCCCTGGACTAGAAATGGAGACCCAGTACTTC
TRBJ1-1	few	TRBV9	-	CASSVVFPGAQNTEAFF	TGTGCCAGCAGCGTAGTATTCCCAGGGGCGCAGAATACTGAAGCTTTCTTT
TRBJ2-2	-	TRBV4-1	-	CASSLGLGTTGELFF	TGCGCCAGCAGCCTCGGGCTCGGGACCACGGGGGAGCTGTTTTTT
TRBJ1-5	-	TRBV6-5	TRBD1	CASSPGGAEWHF	TGTGCCAGCAGCCCAGGGGGTGCCGAGTGGCATTTT
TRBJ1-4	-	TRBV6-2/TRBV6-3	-	CACRPRWVPNEKLFF	TGTGCCTGCAGACCTCGATGGGTTCCTAATGAAAAACTGTTTTTT
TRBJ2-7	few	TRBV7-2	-	CASSPFSGGLSYEQYF	TGTGCCAGCAGCCCCTTTTCGGGGGGCCTGAGCTACGAGCAGTACTTC
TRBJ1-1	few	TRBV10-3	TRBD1	CAISELSEGANTEAFF	TGTGCCATCAGTGAGTTGTCGGAGGGGGCGAACACTGAAGCTTTCTTT
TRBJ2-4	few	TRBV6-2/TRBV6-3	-	CASKGGTTAPNLNIQYF	TGTGCCAGCAAAGGGGGGACGACCGCCCCTAACCTGAACATTCAGTACTTC
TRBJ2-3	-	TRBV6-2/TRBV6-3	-	CASSSYLGDTQYF	TGTGCCAGCAGTTCCTACCTGGGAGATACGCAGTATTTT
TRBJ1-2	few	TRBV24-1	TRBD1	CATSDTTGGLGYTF	TGTGCCACCAGTGATACAACAGGGGGCCTCGGCTACACCTTC
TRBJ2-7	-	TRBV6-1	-	CASSEYDGTYEQYF	TGTGCCAGCAGTGAATATGACGGTACCTACGAGCAGTACTTC
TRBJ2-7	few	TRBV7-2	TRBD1	CASSLGTGYRTYEQYF	TGTGCCAGCAGCTTGGGGACAGGGTACAGAACCTACGAGCAGTACTTC
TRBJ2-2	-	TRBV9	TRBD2	CASSRSGGARGELFF	TGTGCCAGCAGCCGGAGCGGGGGGGCCCGCGGGGAGCTGTTTTTT
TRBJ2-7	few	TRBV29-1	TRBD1	CSVTGQGIEQYF	TGCAGCGTTACGGGACAGGGTATCGAGCAGTACTTC
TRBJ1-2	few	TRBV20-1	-	CSARLTAEVFYGYTF	TGCAGTGCTAGATTAACCGCCGAAGTGTTCTATGGCTACACCTTC
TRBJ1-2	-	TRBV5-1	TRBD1	CASSLAAGGYYGYTF	TGCGCCAGCAGCTTGGCGGCAGGGGGCTACTATGGCTACACCTTC
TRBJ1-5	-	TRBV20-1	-	CSALNRDAFNQPQHF	TGCAGTGCCCTGAACAGGGACGCCTTCAATCAGCCCCAGCATTTT
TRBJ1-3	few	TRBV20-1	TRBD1	CSAPDFQRDSSGNTIYF	TGCAGTGCCCCAGACTTCCAACGGGACAGCTCTGGAAACACCATATATTTT
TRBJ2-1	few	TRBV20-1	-	CSASIRDSHLPEQFF	TGCAGTGCTAGTATCAGGGACTCCCATCTTCCTGAGCAGTTCTTC
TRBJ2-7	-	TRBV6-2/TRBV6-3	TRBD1	CASSYGAGGAYEQYF	TGTGCCAGCAGTTATGGGGCAGGGGGAGCCTACGAGCAGTACTTC
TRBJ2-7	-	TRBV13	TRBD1	CASSGQASEQYF	TGTGCCAGCAGCGGACAGGCTTCCGAGCAGTACTTC
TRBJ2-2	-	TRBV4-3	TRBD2	CASSQTSGGTGELFF	TGCGCCAGCAGCCAAACTAGCGGGGGAACCGGGGAGCTGTTTTTT
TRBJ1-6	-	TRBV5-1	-	CASRIQDSPLHF	TGCGCCAGCAGAATACAAGATTCACCCCTCCACTTT
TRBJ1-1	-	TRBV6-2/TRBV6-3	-	CASSYLADTMNTEAFF	TGTGCCAGCAGTTACCTTGCCGATACCATGAACACTGAAGCTTTCTTT
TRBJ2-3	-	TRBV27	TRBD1	CASSRRGLAGDTQYF	TGTGCCAGCTCCCGTAGGGGGCTAGCCGGCGATACGCAGTATTTT
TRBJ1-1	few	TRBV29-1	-	CSVPGKGYPEAFF	TGCAGCGTTCCAGGGAAGGGGTATCCGGAAGCTTTCTTT
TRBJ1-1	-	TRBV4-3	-	CASGKDSYTEAFF	TGCGCCAGCGGTAAGGACAGTTACACTGAAGCTTTCTTT
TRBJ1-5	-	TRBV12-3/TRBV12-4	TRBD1	CASSRGQGMGQPQHF	TGTGCCAGCAGTCGGGGACAGGGGATGGGTCAGCCCCAGCATTTT
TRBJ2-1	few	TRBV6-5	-	CASSLRGLRVRNEQFF	TGTGCCAGCAGTTTACGAGGGTTGAGGGTAAGGAATGAGCAGTTCTTC
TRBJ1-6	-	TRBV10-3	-	CAISTRAVYSPLHF	TGTGCCATCAGTACGAGGGCAGTCTATTCACCCCTCCACTTT
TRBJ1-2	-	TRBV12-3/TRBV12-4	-	CASSALYQGYTF	TGTGCCAGCAGTGCCCTATATCAGGGCTACACCTTC
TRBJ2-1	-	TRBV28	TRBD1	CASIGDRGKNEQFF	TGTGCCAGCATTGGGGACAGGGGAAAAAATGAGCAGTTCTTC